Here is one T cell receptor beta chain with its context. Which antigen it targets is not known. No per-base quality is available; no much larger clone lies one base away. Whole blood was collected in K2EDTA tubes by collaborating institutions according to the institutions' own protocols. Collaborator samples were shipped for TCRbeta analysis as frozen whole blood, isolated PBMCs, or DNA extracted from either sample type. TCRbeta CDR3 regions were amplified from genomic DNA by means of the immunoSEQ Assay, a bias-controlled multiplex PCR. The authors' analysis ran thus. The number of nucleated cells in each sample was estimated from the amplification of reference gene primers within the assay. Sequence reads were collapsed and filtered to measure the absolute abundance of every unique TCRbeta CDR3 rearrangement. Productive Simpson clonality was computed per sample as the square root of Simpson's diversity index over productive rearrangements. TCRdb re-hosts the immuneACCESS table, in-frame sequences only. Its copies lack some clones; in the studies checked, an unresolved V gene accounts for under half of them, and the cause for the rest is not known. V, J and clone size are taken as reported in that table, and D and trimming were inferred from the DNA itself. The sample profile shows 95,000 to 150,000 clones; over 70% of them were found once. Of the sample, roughly 2.1% falls within the top ten clones.

Including cysteine and phenylalanine, the CDR3 has 18 amino acids. Only CDR3 DNA remains: 54 bases, in frame from the first base. Relative to germline, V is missing 4 bases and J is missing 7 bases, with 17 bases of the junction outside any gene match. Per the germline V gene, SGHRS is the CDR1 and YFSETQ is the CDR2. This entry belongs to a study of blood T cell repertoires in COVID-19 (dated by TCRdb to 2018 to 2021). Background on the whole study: The collaborator samples originated in the United States, Italy and Spain and spanned the acute and convalescent phases of COVID-19. The dataset comprised deeply sampled blood TCRbeta repertoires from subjects exposed to, actively infected with, or recovered from COVID-19. The material from the prospective study consisted of cDNA or gDNA derived from T cells, B-cell-depleted T cells, or PBMCs. Samples were obtained from the ongoing ImmuneRACE study (first 160 participants) and from some 1,200 subjects provided by 6 global collaborators. HLA class I and class II types, where available, came from metadata supplied by the sample provider rather than from assay-based typing. A de-identified subject ID, COVID-19 status, age in years and sex were almost always included in the sample metadata. The repertoires were released in a freely available public database intended as a resource for research on the immune response to SARS-CoV-2. Paper-wide results and their limitations: How much clinical and demographic metadata was included differed by source and by participant, and the metadata was provided uncurated.

The V and J segments used are TRBV5-1 and TRBJ1-6, with 7 bases matching TRBD1. The TCR comes from a man aged 70-80 years with acute or convalescent COVID-19. The sample comprised peripheral blood. CDR3 reads: CASSPWDVDREANSPLHF. The base sequence is TGCGCCAGCAGCCCATGGGATGTAGACAGGGAGGCGAATTCACCCCTCCACTTT.